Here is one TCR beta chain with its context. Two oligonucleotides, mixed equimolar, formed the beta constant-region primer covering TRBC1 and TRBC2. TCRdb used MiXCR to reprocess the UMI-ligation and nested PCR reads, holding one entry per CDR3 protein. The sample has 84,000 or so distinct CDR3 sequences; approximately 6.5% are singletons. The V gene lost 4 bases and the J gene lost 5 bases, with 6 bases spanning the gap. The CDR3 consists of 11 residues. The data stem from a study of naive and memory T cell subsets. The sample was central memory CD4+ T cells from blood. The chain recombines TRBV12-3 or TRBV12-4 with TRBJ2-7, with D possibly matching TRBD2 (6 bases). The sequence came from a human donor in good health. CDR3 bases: TGTGCCAGCAGTTGGGGGGACGAGCAGTACTTC. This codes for CASSWGDEQYF.